The 26 T cell receptor beta chains below were found in one sample sequenced in a study of blood T cell repertoires in COVID-19. Method: immunoSEQ multiplex PCR; TCRdb's copy keeps in-frame clones and lacks some. Of 130,000 or so clones listed, just over 85% are singletons. Sequencing used peripheral blood. Receptors originate from a woman between 55 and 75 years old with acute or convalescent COVID-19.

This chain links TRBV13 with TRBJ2-7, with a weak D call TRBD1 (6 bases). The ends were cut back, 5 bases at V and 3 bases at J, with 11 bases in the middle. The germline V gene encodes CDR1 PRHDT and CDR2 FYEKMQ (reference sequence). The CDR3 extends over 13 amino acids. The CDR3 DNA follows: TGTGCCAGCAGCCCCCGGGACATCTACGAGCAGTACTTC. It codes for CASSPRDIYEQYF.

CDR3 DNA sequence: TGTGCCAGCAGCTTTCCGGAGGGCGGCACTGAAGCTTTCTTT. Translation: CASSFPEGGTEAFF. The chain combines TRBV7-8 with TRBJ1-1, with no clear D. This CDR3 has 14 amino acids. From germline, CDR1 is SGHVS and CDR2 FQNEAQ. V was cut by 3 bases and J by 4 bases, with 12 bases left in between.

This clone came up a few times. CDR3 region: CASSPDRDYQPQHF. As DNA, the CDR3 is TGTGCCAGCAGTCCGGACAGGGACTATCAGCCCCAGCATTTT. The genes are TRBV2 and TRBJ1-5, with TRBD1 identical over 8 bases. Germline V gives CDR1 SNHLY, CDR2 FYNNEI. J gave up 5 bases and V 5 bases, and 5 bases lay outside the gene matches. The CDR3 contains 14 residues.

The chain links TRBV10-3 to TRBJ2-1; 8 bases align to TRBD1. The CDR3 has 14 amino acids. V shed 6 bases and J 9 bases; nucleotides not matched to a gene: 10. The germline V gene has CDR1 ENHRY and CDR2 SYGVKD. CDR3 nucleotides: TGTGCCATCAGCAACGACAGGGGCTATGGTGAGCAGTTCTTC. Encoded protein: CAISNDRGYGEQFF.

This chain connects TRBV6-5 to TRBJ2-3; 11 nucleotides agree with TRBD2. V was clipped by 1 base and J by 5 bases; unmatched bases: 5. The CDR3 is 16 residues long. Germline assignment: CDR1 MNHEY and CDR2 SVGAGI. Written as DNA, the CDR3 is TGTGCCAGCAGTTACTTCTATAGCGGGGGGGGAGATACGCAGTATTTT. It translates to CASSYFYSGGGDTQYF.

Only a few counts were recorded for this clone. DNA for the CDR3: TGTGCCAGCAGCTTAGGAGGACAGCATACCGGGGAGCTGTTTTTT. It translates to CASSLGGQHTGELFF. The chain links TRBV11-3 to TRBJ2-2; tentative D call: TRBD1 (6 bases). The V gene's germline CDR1 is SGHNT and CDR2 YENEEA. The CDR3 sequence is 15 residues long. Trimming shortened V by 1 base and J by 5 bases, and 11 bases separated the two germline ends. Supplemented by reference TRBV11-3 and TRBJ2-2, the full variable domain reads EAGVVQSPRYKIIEKKQPVAFWCNPISGHNTLYWYLQNLGQGPELLIRYENEEAVDDSQLPKDRFSAERLKGVDSTLKIQPAELGDSAVYLCASSLGGQHTGELFFGEGSRLTVL.

This clone was seen more than once but under ten times. The rearrangement joins TRBV28 to TRBJ1-2; possible D gene TRBD1, 5 bases. Germline CDR1 reads MDHEN; CDR2 reads SYDVKM. Trimming left V 2 bases short and J 6 bases short, with 13 bases between. The CDR3 consists of 14 residues. CDR3 coding DNA: TGTGCCAGCAGTTTAATAGGGGATGTTGATGGCTACACCTTC. It is translated as CASSLIGDVDGYTF.

The J gene is TRBJ1-1, the V gene TRBV27; the D is unclear. Trimming took off 5 bases at V and 2 bases at J, with 12 bases between the two ends. The V gene's germline CDR1 is MNHEY and CDR2 SMNVEV (reference sequence). The CDR3 length is 14 residues. The CDR3 DNA is TGTGCCAGCAGTGGTACTCTTACTAACACTGAAGCTTTCTTT. It specifies CASSGTLTNTEAFF.

This clone is a singleton in its sample. V gene TRBV7-9 combines with J gene TRBJ2-1, with 8 bases matching TRBD2. The V gene end was trimmed by 8 bases and the J gene end by 9 bases; junction bases not matched to a gene: 15. CDR3 length equals 15 residues. Germline CDR1 is SEHNR and CDR2 is FQNEAQ (reference sequence). The CDR3 loop reads CASGPPAGVLIEQFF. The DNA of the CDR3 is TGTGCCAGCGGCCCCCCAGCGGGGGTATTAATTGAGCAGTTCTTC.

This clone was found once. V gene TRBV9 combines with J gene TRBJ1-2; maybe TRBD1 (6 bases). The CDR3 loop spans 16 amino acids. V was trimmed by 4 bases and J by 2 bases, leaving 18 bases between them. CDR1 and CDR2 from the germline V gene are SGDLS and YYNGEE. CDR3: CASSPGGAGRNYGYTF. CDR3 bases: TGTGCCAGCAGCCCTGGGGGGGCAGGGAGGAACTATGGCTACACCTTC.

This rearrangement joins TRBV7-2 to TRBJ1-1, with D maybe TRBD1 (5 bases). Germline CDR1 reads SGHTA; CDR2 reads FQGNSA. V lost 1 base and J lost 1, with 7 bases in between. The CDR3 length is 14 residues. The CDR3 loop reads CASSLGQRNTEAFF. DNA of the CDR3: TGTGCCAGCAGCTTAGGACAGAGGAACACTGAAGCTTTCTTT.

A single count supports this clone. The chain carries TRBV6-6 and TRBJ1-1, with a tentative D call TRBD1 (5 bases). V was clipped by 6 bases and J by 6 bases, with 35 bases between them. The CDR3 has 20 residues. The germline CDR1 and CDR2 sequences are MNHNY and SVGAGI (reference sequence). The CDR3 protein is CASSLWSLQAGYRLVSEAFF. In DNA form, the CDR3 reads TGTGCCAGCAGCTTATGGTCGTTACAGGCGGGATATCGGCTTGTCTCTGAAGCTTTCTTT.

In its sample, this clone was seen a few times. This rearrangement joins TRBV7-2 to TRBJ2-2, with TRBD2 identical over 10 bases. Germline V CDR1 and CDR2: SGHTA, FQGNSA. This CDR3 spans 17 amino acids. V was clipped by 6 bases and J by 3 bases; unmatched bases: 10. Here the CDR3 reads CASRYLTSGPDTGELFF. Written as DNA, the CDR3 is TGTGCCAGCAGGTACTTGACTAGCGGGCCAGACACCGGGGAGCTGTTTTTT.

The chain employs TRBV6-6 and TRBJ1-1; D possibly corresponds to TRBD1 (6 bases). This CDR3 has 15 amino acids. Germline CDR1 reads MNHNY; CDR2 reads SVGAGI (reference sequence). Between the trimmed V and J ends, which lost 7 bases and 11 bases, there was a span of 26 bases. The CDR3 protein is CASTRAPRGGADAFF. The CDR3 DNA sequence: TGTGCCAGCACCCGAGCCCCGCGGGGGGGCGCAGATGCTTTCTTT.

This chain links TRBV28 with TRBJ2-4; D not resolved. V was cut by 3 bases and J by 0 bases, with 12 bases left in between. CDR3 size: 16 residues. Germline V gene data show CDR1 as MDHEN and CDR2 as SYDVKM. This CDR3 reads CASSFTPRLAKNIQYF. The CDR3, as DNA: TGTGCCAGCAGTTTTACGCCACGACTAGCCAAAAACATTCAGTACTTC.

The V call is TRBV11-1, the J call TRBJ2-7, with a possible D match to TRBD1 (5 bases). With 5 bases removed from V and 1 base from J, the gap between germline ends came to 12 bases. The length of the CDR3 is 14 residues. Germline-derived CDR1 and CDR2 are SGHAT and FQDESV (reference sequence). DNA for the CDR3: TGTGCCAGCAGCCCCTTCCAGGGATCCTACGAGCAGTACTTC. It yields the protein CASSPFQGSYEQYF.

This chain connects TRBV5-1 to TRBJ2-1, with 8 bases identical to TRBD2. The CDR3 has 15 residues. The junction had 6 bases not matched to a gene; V was cut back by 2 bases and J by 5 bases. CDR1 is SGHRS and CDR2 is YFSETQ in the germline V gene. The chain's CDR3 is CASSLTGGAHNEQFF. DNA for the CDR3: TGCGCCAGCAGCTTAACCGGGGGGGCCCACAATGAGCAGTTCTTC.

The rearrangement uses TRBV7-2 and TRBJ1-2; D possibly corresponds to TRBD1 (5 bases). The CDR3 spans 15 residues. The germline V gene has CDR1 SGHTA and CDR2 FQGNSA. V was shortened by 3 bases and J by 5 bases, with 16 bases between the two germline ends. CDR3 amino acids: CASSFMGGGVYGYTF. CDR3 nucleotide sequence: TGTGCCAGCAGCTTTATGGGGGGTGGGGTATATGGCTACACCTTC.

The chain is built from TRBV9 and TRBJ1-2; a possible D gene is TRBD1 (6 bases). From germline, CDR1 is SGDLS and CDR2 YYNGEE. This CDR3 has 15 residues. V lost 3 bases, J lost 4 bases, and 16 bases lay in between. The CDR3 bases are TGTGCCAGCAGCGCAGACCGGGACAAAGTCTATGGCTACACCTTC. Translation gives CASSADRDKVYGYTF.

The chain combines TRBV6-2 or TRBV6-3 with TRBJ1-5; D is ambiguous. Per the germline V gene, CDR1 is MNHEY and CDR2 is SVGEGT. There are 13 residues in the CDR3. V dropped 5 bases and J dropped 7 bases, with 12 bases sitting between them. The CDR3 spells CASSLSRGQPQHF. CDR3 nucleotides: TGTGCCAGCAGTCTGAGCCGGGGACAGCCCCAGCATTTT.

The CDR3 bases are TGTGCCAGCTCACCGTCAGAAAATTCACCCCTCCACTTT. Amino acids: CASSPSENSPLHF. The gene calls are TRBV18 and TRBJ1-6, with D unresolved. Germline V CDR1 and CDR2: KGHSH, LQKENI. This CDR3 has 13 residues. V gave up 3 bases and J gave up 7 bases, with 7 bases separating them.

V is TRBV28 and J is TRBJ1-5; 9 bases align to TRBD1. The CDR3 is 14 amino acids. CDR1 is MDHEN, CDR2 SYDVKM, per germline. Unmatched junction bases numbered 10, after V lost 5 bases and J lost 11 bases. The CDR3 bases are TGTGCCAGCAGTCTGGGACAGGGCAATAATGCCCAGCATTTT. As protein: CASSLGQGNNAQHF.

This chain connects TRBV3-1 (or the pseudogene TRBV3-2) to TRBJ1-5, with D uncertain. V dropped 2 bases and J dropped 4 bases, with 3 bases sitting between them. The CDR3 runs to 12 residues. Germline CDR1 LGHDT, CDR2 YNNKEL (reference sequence). As DNA, the CDR3 is TGTGCCAGCAGCCAACTAAATCAGCCCCAGCATTTT. Protein product: CASSQLNQPQHF.

This clone showed up many times. This chain uses TRBV6-5 with TRBJ2-7, with 10 bases identical to TRBD1. From germline, CDR1 is MNHEY and CDR2 SVGAGI. This CDR3 has 13 residues. Germline trimming cut 9 bases from V and 4 bases from J; bases unmatched to any gene: 6. Here the CDR3 reads CASGTGVKYEQYF. CDR3 nucleotides: TGTGCCAGTGGGACAGGGGTTAAATACGAGCAGTACTTC.

This clone has more than one count but fewer than ten. This chain uses TRBV18 with TRBJ1-1, with TRBD1 matching 8 bases. Germline V CDR1 and CDR2: KGHSH, LQKENI. V gave up 0 bases and J gave up 0 bases; unmatched junction bases: 6. This CDR3 has 17 amino acids. CDR3 residues: CASSPPGQGPMNTEAFF. The CDR3 DNA reads TGTGCCAGCTCACCACCCGGACAGGGCCCGATGAACACTGAAGCTTTCTTT.

CDR3 in amino acids: CASSQEKGNEQFF. CDR3 bases: TGTGCCAGCAGCCAAGAGAAGGGGAATGAGCAGTTCTTC. The rearrangement links TRBV4-2 to TRBJ2-1; possibly TRBD1 for D (5 bases). Trimming took off 0 bases at V and 7 bases at J, with 7 bases between the two ends. There are 13 residues in the CDR3. From germline, CDR1 is LGHNA and CDR2 YNFKEQ.